The 11 T cell receptor beta chains below were found in one sample sequenced in a study of low-dose radiotherapy and immunotherapy resistance in tumors. The authors amplified TCRs for 20 to 25 PCR cycles with a constant-region primer and a V-primer adapter. From the reads, TCRdb called clonotypes with MiXCR, one entry per CDR3 protein. Among some 53,000 distinct CDR3 sequences listed, approximately 33% were seen once. Time point meaning: after trial treatment. Treatment denoted: LDRT plus nivolumab, ipilimumab, low-dose cyclophosphamide and aspirin (RACIN trial). Specimen: PBMCs, collected after low-dose radiotherapy plus immunotherapy. These receptors came from a male donor with rectosigmoid adenocarcinoma.

Many counts were recorded for this clonotype. The chain combines TRBV28 with TRBJ2-7; perhaps TRBD1 as D (6 bases). The CDR3 spans 13 residues. Germline V gene sequence: CDR1 MDHEN, CDR2 SYDVKM. Trimming shortened V by 7 bases and J by 3 bases, and 13 bases separated the two germline ends. The CDR3 loop reads CASTVDSYYEQYF. The CDR3 DNA reads as TGTGCCAGCACTGTGGACAGTTACTACGAGCAGTACTTC.

This clonotype has a count of ten or more. The chain carries TRBV28 and TRBJ1-1, with 7 positions matching TRBD1. Germline CDR1 reads MDHEN; CDR2 reads SYDVKM. This CDR3 region has 13 residues. V trimming: 3 bases; J trimming: 6 bases; junction bases outside the gene matches: 4. The CDR3 region is CASSFFQGAEAFF. Here the CDR3 DNA reads TGTGCCAGCAGTTTCTTCCAGGGGGCTGAAGCTTTCTTT.

The chain links TRBV7-2 to TRBJ2-1, with D maybe TRBD2 (6 bases). Per the germline V gene, CDR1 is SGHTA and CDR2 is FQGNSA. There are 15 residues in the CDR3. Trimming pared 3 bases from V and 8 bases from J, leaving 17 bases between. The CDR3 region has the DNA TGTGCCAGCAGCTTTAGCGGCGCCCTTTTATATGAGCAGTTCTTC. The encoded protein is CASSFSGALLYEQFF.

This clonotype appeared many times. The V gene is TRBV6-2 or TRBV6-3, the J gene TRBJ2-1, with unresolved D. The CDR3 consists of 17 residues. V was clipped by 6 bases and J by 0 bases, with 18 bases between them. The germline gives CDR1 MNHEY, CDR2 SVGEGT. CDR3 loop: CASRVIGRQNSYNEQFF. CDR3 nucleotides: TGTGCCAGCAGGGTAATCGGGCGGCAGAACTCCTACAATGAGCAGTTCTTC.

This clonotype was seen many times. The gene calls are TRBV7-8 and TRBJ2-7; D remains ambiguous. The CDR3 runs to 14 residues. Trimming left V 2 bases short and J 4 bases short, with 12 bases between. The germline V gene has CDR1 SGHVS and CDR2 FQNEAQ. The CDR3 DNA reads as TGTGCCAGCAGCTTATCACGGCTTACTTACGAGCAGTACTTC. Translated: CASSLSRLTYEQYF.

This clonotype was detected many times. This rearrangement joins TRBV5-1 to TRBJ1-1; TRBD1 agrees at 7 bases. This CDR3 spans 15 amino acids. Trimming removed 4 bases from V and 6 bases from J; junction bases left unmatched: 12. Germline CDR1 reads SGHRS; CDR2 reads YFSETQ. The CDR3 DNA is TGCGCCAGCAGCCGATTTACAGGGGTTGAGGCTGAAGCTTTCTTT. As protein: CASSRFTGVEAEAFF.

This clonotype was seen only a few times. V gene TRBV7-4 combines with J gene TRBJ2-4, with D unclear. CDR3 length equals 17 residues. Germline CDR1 is SGHVT and CDR2 is SQSDAQ. Trimming took 3 bases from V and 6 from J, leaving 21 bases between them. The chain's CDR3 is CASSLVPSTVAGNIQYF. The CDR3 coding sequence is TGTGCCAGCAGCTTGGTCCCGAGTACAGTCGCTGGAAACATTCAGTACTTC. The whole variable domain, remainder taken from reference TRBV7-4 and TRBJ2-4, is GAGVSQSPRYKVAKRGRDVALRCDSISGHVTLYWYRQTLGQGSEVLTYSQSDAQRDKSGRPSGRFSAERPERSVSTLKIQRTEQGDSAVYLCASSLVPSTVAGNIQYFGAGTRLSVL.

The V gene is TRBV5-1, the J gene TRBJ1-3; D perhaps matches TRBD1 (6 bases). Germline V gene lookup returns CDR1 SGHRS and CDR2 YFSETQ. Trimming pared 5 bases from V and 1 base from J, leaving 10 bases between. The CDR3 covers 14 residues. DNA for the CDR3: TGCGCCAGCAGATTCCAGGGGTCTGGAAACACCATATATTTT. This encodes CASRFQGSGNTIYF.

This sequence joins TRBV4-3 and TRBJ2-2; D is possibly TRBD1 (6 bases). The CDR3 is 18 residues long. Germline CDR1 and CDR2: LGHNA and YSLEER. With 0 bases removed from V and 2 bases from J, the gap between germline ends came to 16 bases. CDR3 in DNA: TGCGCCAGCAGCCAAGATAGGGTGGACAGCCGAAACACCGGGGAGCTGTTTTTT. This codes for CASSQDRVDSRNTGELFF.

This clonotype was detected ten times or more. V is TRBV25-1 and J is TRBJ2-2; D is unclear. Germline V lookup: CDR1 MGHDK, CDR2 SYGVNS. CDR3 length: 13 amino acids. V was clipped by 4 bases and J by 11 bases, with 14 bases between them. CDR3 region: CASSAQTLAELFF. CDR3 coding DNA: TGTGCCAGCAGTGCGCAGACTCTCGCTGAGCTGTTTTTT.

This clonotype has a count of ten or more. The rearrangement links TRBV11-2 to TRBJ2-3; TRBD1 agrees at 7 bases. J gave up 0 bases and V 5 bases, and 14 bases lay outside the gene matches. Germline CDR1 is SGHAT and CDR2 is FQNNGV. The CDR3 is made up of 18 amino acids. Here the CDR3 DNA reads TGTGCCAGCAGCCTAGGGGGCCAACAGGGCCTTAGCACAGATACGCAGTATTTT. Residues: CASSLGGQQGLSTDTQYF.